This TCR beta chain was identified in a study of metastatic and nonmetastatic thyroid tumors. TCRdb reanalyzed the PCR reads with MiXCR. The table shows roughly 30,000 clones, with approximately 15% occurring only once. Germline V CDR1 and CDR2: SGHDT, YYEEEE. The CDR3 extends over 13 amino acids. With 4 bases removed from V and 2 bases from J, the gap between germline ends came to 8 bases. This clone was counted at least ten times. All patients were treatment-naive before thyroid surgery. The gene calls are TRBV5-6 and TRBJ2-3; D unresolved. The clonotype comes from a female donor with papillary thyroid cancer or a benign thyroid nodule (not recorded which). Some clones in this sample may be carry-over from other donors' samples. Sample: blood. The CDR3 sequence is CASSPEYTDTQYF. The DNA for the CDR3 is TGTGCCAGCAGCCCTGAGTACACAGATACGCAGTATTTT. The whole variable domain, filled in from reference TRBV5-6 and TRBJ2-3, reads DAGVTQSPTHLIKTRGQQVTLRCSPKSGHDTVSWYQQALGQGPQFIFQYYEEEERQRGNFPDRFSGHQFPNYSSELNVNALLLGDSALYLCASSPEYTDTQYFGPGTRLTVL.